This TCR beta chain appears in the sequencing data of a study of blood T cell repertoires in COVID-19. The overall study: Both acute and convalescent COVID-19 samples were obtained from the United States, Italy and Spain. T cells, B-cell-depleted T cells, or PBMCs supplied cDNA or gDNA.

The CDR3 is 13 residues long. The V segment lost 1 base and the J segment 4 bases; nucleotides outside the gene matches: 2. Germline V gene lookup returns CDR1 SGHRS and CDR2 YFSETQ. As processed by the authors: Estimation of nucleated cell counts was performed using reference gene primer amplification. Measured with immunoSEQ multiplex PCR; TCRdb has only the in-frame clones, and not every one. V and J calls and clone size follow that table, whereas D and trimming were derived from the DNA. The table lists around 220,000 clones, approximately 78% of them singletons. Seattle participants joined during active infection and were tracked over time.

J is TRBJ2-7 and V is TRBV5-1, with 7 bases aligning to TRBD2. The TCR sequence derives from a woman over 75 with COVID-19, enrolled during active disease. The sequencing input was peripheral blood. The CDR3 here is CASSLPGRYEQYF. The DNA of the CDR3 is TGCGCCAGCAGCTTGCCCGGGAGGTACGAGCAGTACTTC.